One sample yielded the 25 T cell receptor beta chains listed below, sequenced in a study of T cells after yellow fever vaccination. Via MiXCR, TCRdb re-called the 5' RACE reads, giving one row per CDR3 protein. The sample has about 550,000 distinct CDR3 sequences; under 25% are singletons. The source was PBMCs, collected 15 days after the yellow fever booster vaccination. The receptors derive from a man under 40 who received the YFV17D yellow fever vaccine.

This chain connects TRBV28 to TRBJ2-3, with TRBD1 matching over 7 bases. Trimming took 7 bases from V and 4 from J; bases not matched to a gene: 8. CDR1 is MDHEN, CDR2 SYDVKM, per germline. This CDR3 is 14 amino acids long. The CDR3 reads CASIPSTGPDTQYF. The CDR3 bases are TGTGCCAGCATTCCCTCGACAGGGCCAGATACGCAGTATTTT.

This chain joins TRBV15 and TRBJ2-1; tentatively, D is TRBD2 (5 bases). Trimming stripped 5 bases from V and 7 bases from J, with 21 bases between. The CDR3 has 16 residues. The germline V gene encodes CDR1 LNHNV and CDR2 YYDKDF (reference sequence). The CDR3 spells CATSEPTGLNWNEQFF. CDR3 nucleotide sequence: TGTGCCACCAGCGAACCGACGGGATTGAATTGGAATGAGCAGTTCTTC.

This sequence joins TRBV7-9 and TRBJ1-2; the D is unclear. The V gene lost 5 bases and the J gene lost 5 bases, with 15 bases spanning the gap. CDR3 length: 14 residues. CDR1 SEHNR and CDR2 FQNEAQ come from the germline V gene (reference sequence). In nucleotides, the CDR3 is TGTGCCAGCAGCCCTAACGAGGGCGGATATGGCTACACCTTC. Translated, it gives CASSPNEGGYGYTF.

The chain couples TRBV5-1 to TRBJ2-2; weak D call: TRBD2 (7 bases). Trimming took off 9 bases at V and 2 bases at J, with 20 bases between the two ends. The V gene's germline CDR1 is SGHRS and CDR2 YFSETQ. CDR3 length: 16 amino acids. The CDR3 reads CATQGGAQRNTGELFF. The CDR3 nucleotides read TGCGCCACGCAAGGGGGGGCGCAGCGAAACACCGGGGAGCTGTTTTTT.

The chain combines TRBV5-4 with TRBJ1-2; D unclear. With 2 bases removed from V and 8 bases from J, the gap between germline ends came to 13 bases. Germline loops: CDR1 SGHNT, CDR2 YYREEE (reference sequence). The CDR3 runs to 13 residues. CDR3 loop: CASSLSYGKGYTF. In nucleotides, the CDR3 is TGTGCCAGCAGCTTAAGCTATGGAAAAGGCTACACCTTC.

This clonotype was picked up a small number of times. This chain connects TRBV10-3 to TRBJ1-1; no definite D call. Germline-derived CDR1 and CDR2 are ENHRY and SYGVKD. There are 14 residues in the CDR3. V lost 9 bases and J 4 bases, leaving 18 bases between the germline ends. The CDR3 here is CAISSDARGTEAFF. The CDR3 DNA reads TGTGCCATAAGCTCAGACGCTCGGGGCACTGAAGCTTTCTTT.

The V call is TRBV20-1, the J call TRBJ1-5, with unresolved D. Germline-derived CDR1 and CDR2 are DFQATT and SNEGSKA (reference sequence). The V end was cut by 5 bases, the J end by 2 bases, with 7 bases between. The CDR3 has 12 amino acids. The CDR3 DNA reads TGCAGTGCTGCTGTTGGCAATCAGCCCCAGCATTTT. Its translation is CSAAVGNQPQHF.

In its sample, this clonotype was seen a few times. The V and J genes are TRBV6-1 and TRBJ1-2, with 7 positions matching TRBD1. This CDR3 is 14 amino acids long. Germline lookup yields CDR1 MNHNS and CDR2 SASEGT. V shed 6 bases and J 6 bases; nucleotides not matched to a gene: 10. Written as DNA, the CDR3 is TGTGCCAGCAGGACCGACAGGGCGCGGAATGGCTACACCTTC. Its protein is CASRTDRARNGYTF.

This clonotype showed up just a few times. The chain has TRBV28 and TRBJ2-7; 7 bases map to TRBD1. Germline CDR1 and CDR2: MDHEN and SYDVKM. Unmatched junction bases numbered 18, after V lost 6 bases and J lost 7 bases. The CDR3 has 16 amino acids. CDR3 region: CASSPPGTVVVREQYF. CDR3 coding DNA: TGTGCCAGCAGCCCGCCCGGGACAGTCGTTGTTCGGGAGCAGTACTTC.

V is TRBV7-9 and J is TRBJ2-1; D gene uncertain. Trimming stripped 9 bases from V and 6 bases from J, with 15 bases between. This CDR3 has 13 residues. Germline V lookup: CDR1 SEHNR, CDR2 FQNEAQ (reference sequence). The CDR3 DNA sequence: TGTGCCAGTCAACCCCCTCTCGGCAATGAGCAGTTCTTC. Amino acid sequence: CASQPPLGNEQFF.

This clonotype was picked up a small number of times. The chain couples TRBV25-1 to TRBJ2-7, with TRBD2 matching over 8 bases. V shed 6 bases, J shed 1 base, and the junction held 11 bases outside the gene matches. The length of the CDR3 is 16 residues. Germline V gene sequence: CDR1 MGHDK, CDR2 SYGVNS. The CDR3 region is CASSARTSRFSYEQYF. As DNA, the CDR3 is TGTGCCAGCAGCGCCAGGACTAGCAGATTTTCCTACGAGCAGTACTTC.

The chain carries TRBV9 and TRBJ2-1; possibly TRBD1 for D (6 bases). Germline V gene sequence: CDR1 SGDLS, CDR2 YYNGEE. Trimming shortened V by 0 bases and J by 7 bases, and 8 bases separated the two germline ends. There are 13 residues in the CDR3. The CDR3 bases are TGTGCCAGCAGCGTAGGTCAGGGGAATGAGCAGTTCTTC. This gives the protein CASSVGQGNEQFF.

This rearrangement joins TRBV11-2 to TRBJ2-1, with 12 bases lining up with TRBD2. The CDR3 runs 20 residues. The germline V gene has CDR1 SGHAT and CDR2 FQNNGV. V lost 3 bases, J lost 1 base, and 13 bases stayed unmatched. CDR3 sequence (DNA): TGTGCCAGCAGCTTGTCTGCTAGCGGGAGGGCGCTGGGTTCCTACAATGAGCAGTTCTTC. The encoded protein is CASSLSASGRALGSYNEQFF.

The CDR3 sequence: CASSQGAGVGSYEQYF. CDR3 coding DNA: TGCGCCAGCAGCCAGGGAGCGGGAGTCGGTTCCTACGAGCAGTACTTC. The rearrangement joins TRBV4-3 to TRBJ2-7; 8 positions agree with TRBD2. V shed 3 bases and J 1 base; nucleotides not matched to a gene: 8. Germline-derived CDR1 and CDR2 are LGHNA and YSLEER. The CDR3 sequence is 16 residues long.

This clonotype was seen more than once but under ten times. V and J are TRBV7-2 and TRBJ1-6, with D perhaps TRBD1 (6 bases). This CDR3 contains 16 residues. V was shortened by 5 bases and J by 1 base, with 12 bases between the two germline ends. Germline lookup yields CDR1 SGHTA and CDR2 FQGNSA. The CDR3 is CASSKGGASYNSPLHF. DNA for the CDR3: TGTGCCAGCAGCAAAGGGGGGGCTTCCTATAATTCACCCCTCCACTTT.

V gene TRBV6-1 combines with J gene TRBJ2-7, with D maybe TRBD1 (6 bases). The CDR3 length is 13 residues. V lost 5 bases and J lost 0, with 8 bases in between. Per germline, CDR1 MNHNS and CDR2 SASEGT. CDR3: CASSQQGSYEQYF. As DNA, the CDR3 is TGTGCCAGCAGTCAACAGGGCTCCTACGAGCAGTACTTC.

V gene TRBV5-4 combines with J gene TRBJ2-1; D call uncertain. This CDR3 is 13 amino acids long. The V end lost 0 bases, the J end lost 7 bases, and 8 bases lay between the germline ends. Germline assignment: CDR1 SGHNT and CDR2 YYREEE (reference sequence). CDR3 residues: CASSLVLLNEQFF. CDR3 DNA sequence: TGTGCCAGCAGCTTGGTACTGTTGAATGAGCAGTTCTTC.

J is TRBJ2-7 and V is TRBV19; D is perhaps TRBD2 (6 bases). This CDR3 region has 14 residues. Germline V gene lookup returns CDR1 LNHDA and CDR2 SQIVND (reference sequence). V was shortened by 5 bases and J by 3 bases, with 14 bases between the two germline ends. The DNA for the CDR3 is TGTGCCAGTAGTGGGCGGGACCGGTTCTACGAGCAGTACTTC. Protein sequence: CASSGRDRFYEQYF.

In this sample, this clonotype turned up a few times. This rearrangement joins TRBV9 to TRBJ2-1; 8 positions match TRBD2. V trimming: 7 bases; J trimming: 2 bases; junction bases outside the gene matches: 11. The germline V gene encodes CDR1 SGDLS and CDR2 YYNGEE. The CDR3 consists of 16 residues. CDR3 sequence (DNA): TGTGCCAGCGGGACCAGCGGGAGCCCGGCCTACAATGAGCAGTTCTTC. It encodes CASGTSGSPAYNEQFF.

The CDR3 is CASSALLASGANVLTF. DNA for the CDR3: TGTGCCAGCAGCGCCCTACTAGCTAGTGGGGCCAACGTCCTGACTTTC. J is TRBJ2-6 and V is TRBV7-2; TRBD2 might be the D (6 bases). The CDR3 totals 16 residues. Per germline, CDR1 SGHTA and CDR2 FQGNSA. V was pared by 5 bases and J by 3 bases, with 14 bases between.

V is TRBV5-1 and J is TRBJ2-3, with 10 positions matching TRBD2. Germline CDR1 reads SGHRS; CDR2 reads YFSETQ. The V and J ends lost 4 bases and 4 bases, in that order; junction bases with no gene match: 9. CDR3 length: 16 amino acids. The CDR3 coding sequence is TGCGCCAGCAGCCGGAGGGCTAGCGGGAGCGCAGATACGCAGTATTTT. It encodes CASSRRASGSADTQYF.

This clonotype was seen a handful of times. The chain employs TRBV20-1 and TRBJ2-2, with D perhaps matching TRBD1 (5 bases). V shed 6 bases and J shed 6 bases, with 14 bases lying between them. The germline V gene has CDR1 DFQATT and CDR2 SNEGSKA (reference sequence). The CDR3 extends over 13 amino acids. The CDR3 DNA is TGCAGTGCGTGGGGCGATCAACCCGGGGAGCTGTTTTTT. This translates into CSAWGDQPGELFF.

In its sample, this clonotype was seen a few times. DNA for the CDR3: TGTGCCAGCGGACAAGACCCGTACGAGCAGTACTTC. Translating gives CASGQDPYEQYF. The chain has TRBV28 and TRBJ2-7; maybe TRBD1 (5 bases). V was cut by 8 bases and J by 4 bases, with 12 bases left in between. Germline loops: CDR1 MDHEN, CDR2 SYDVKM. The CDR3 length is 12 residues.

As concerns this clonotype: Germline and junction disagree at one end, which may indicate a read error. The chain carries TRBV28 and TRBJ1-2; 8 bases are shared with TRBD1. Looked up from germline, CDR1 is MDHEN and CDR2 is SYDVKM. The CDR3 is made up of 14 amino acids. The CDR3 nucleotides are TGTGCCAGCGATTACAGGGGGACGGGCTATAGCTACACCTTC. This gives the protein CASDYRGTGYSYTF.

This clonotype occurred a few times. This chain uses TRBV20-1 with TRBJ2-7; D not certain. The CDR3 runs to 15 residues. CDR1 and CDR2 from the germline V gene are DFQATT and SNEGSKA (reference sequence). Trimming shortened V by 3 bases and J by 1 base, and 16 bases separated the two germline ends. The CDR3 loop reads CSASSRDLGSYEQYF. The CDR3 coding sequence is TGCAGTGCTAGCTCTAGGGATCTAGGGTCCTACGAGCAGTACTTC.